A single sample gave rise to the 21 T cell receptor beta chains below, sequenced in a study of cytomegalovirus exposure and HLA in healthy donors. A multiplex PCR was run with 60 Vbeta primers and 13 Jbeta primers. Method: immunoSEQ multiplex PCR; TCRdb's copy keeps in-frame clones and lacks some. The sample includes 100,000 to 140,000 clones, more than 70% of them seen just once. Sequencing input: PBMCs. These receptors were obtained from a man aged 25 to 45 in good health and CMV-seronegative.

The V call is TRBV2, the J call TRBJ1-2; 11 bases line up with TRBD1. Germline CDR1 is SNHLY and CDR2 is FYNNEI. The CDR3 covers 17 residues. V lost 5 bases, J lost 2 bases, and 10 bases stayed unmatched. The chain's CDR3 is CASSPSGTGGNNYGYTF. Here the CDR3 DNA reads TGTGCCAGCAGTCCCTCCGGGACAGGGGGTAACAACTATGGCTACACCTTC.

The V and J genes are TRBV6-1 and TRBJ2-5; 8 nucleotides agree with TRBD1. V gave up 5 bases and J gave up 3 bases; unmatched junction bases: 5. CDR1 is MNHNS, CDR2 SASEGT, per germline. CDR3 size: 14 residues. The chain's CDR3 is CASSTRGREETQYF. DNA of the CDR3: TGTGCCAGCAGTACCAGGGGGCGCGAAGAGACCCAGTACTTC.

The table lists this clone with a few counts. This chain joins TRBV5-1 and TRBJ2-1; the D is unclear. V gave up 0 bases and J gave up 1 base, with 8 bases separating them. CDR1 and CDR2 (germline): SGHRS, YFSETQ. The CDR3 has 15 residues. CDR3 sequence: CASSLVPGSYNEQFF. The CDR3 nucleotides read TGCGCCAGCAGCTTGGTTCCGGGTTCCTACAATGAGCAGTTCTTC. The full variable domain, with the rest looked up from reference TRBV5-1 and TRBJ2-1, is KAGVTQTPRYLIKTRGQQVTLSCSPISGHRSVSWYQQTPGQGLQFLFEYFSETQRNKGNFPGRFSGRQFSNSRSEMNVSTLELGDSALYLCASSLVPGSYNEQFFGPGTRLTVL.

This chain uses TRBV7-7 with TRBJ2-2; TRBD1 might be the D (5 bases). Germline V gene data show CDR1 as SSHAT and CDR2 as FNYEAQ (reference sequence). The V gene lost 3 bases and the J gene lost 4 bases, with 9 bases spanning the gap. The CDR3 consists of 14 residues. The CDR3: CASSFLTGTGELFF. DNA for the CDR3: TGTGCCAGCAGCTTCTTAACAGGCACCGGGGAGCTGTTTTTT.

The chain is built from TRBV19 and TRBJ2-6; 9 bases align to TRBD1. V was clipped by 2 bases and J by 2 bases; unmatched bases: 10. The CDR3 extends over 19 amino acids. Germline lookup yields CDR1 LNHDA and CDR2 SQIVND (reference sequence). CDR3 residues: CASSIFLGNRGPGANVLTF. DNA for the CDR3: TGTGCCAGTAGTATATTTTTAGGGAACAGGGGGCCTGGGGCCAACGTCCTGACTTTC. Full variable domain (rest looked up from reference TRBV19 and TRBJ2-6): DGGITQSPKYLFRKEGQNVTLSCEQNLNHDAMYWYRQDPGQGLRLIYYSQIVNDFQKGDIAEGYSVSREKKESFPLTVTSAQKNPTAFYLCASSIFLGNRGPGANVLTFGAGSRLTVL.

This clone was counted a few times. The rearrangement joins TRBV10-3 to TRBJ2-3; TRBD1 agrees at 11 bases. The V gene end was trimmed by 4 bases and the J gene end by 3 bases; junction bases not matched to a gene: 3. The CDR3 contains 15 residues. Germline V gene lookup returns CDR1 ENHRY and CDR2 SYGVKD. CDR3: CAISGDRGGTDTQYF. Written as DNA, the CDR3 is TGTGCCATCAGTGGGGACAGGGGGGGTACAGATACGCAGTATTTT.

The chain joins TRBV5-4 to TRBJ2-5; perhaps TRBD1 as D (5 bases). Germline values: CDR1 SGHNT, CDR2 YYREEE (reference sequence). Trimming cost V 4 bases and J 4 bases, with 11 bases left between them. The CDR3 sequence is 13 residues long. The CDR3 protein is CASSPGPTETQYF. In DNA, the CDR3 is TGTGCCAGCAGCCCAGGGCCCACAGAGACCCAGTACTTC.

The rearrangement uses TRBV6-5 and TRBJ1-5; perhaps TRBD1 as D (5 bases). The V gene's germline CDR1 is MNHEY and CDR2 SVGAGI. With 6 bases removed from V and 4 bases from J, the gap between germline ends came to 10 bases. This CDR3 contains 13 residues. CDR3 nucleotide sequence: TGTGCCAGCAGCCCTACAGGTAATCAGCCCCAGCATTTT. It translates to CASSPTGNQPQHF.

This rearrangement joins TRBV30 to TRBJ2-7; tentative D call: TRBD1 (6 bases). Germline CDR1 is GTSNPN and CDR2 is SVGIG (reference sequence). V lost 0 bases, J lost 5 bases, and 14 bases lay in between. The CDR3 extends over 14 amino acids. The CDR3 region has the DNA TGTGCCTGGAGTGTACTTCTGGGGGCTAACGAGCAGTACTTC. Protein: CAWSVLLGANEQYF.

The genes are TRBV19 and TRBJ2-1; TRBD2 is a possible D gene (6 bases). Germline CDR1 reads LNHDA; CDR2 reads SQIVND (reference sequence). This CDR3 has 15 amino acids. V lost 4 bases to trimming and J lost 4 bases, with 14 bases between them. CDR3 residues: CASSTPGLEYNEQFF. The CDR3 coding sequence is TGTGCCAGTAGTACTCCGGGACTGGAATACAATGAGCAGTTCTTC.

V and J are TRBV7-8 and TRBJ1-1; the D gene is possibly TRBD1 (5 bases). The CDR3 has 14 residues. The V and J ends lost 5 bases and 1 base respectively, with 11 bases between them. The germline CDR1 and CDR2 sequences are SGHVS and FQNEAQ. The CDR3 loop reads CASSRDRANTEAFF. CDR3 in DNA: TGTGCCAGCAGCCGCGACAGAGCGAACACTGAAGCTTTCTTT.

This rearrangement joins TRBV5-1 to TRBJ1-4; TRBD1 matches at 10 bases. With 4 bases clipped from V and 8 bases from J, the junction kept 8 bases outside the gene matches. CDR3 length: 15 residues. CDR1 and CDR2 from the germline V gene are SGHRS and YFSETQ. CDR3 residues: CASSISGTGEEKLFF. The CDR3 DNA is TGCGCCAGCAGCATTTCCGGGACAGGGGAAGAAAAACTGTTTTTT.

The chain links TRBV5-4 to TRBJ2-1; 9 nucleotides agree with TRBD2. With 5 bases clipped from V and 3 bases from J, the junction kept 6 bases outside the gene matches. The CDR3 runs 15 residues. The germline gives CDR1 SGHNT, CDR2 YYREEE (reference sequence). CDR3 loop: CASSLTSGSYNEQFF. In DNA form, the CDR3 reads TGTGCCAGCAGTTTGACTAGCGGAAGCTACAATGAGCAGTTCTTC.

CDR3 nucleotides: TGTGCCTGGCGGCTCTCCCGGGTGGATAGCGGTTTGGGGTTTACCTACGAGCAGTACTTC. Protein product: CAWRLSRVDSGLGFTYEQYF. The chain carries TRBV30 and TRBJ2-7, with a tentative D call TRBD2 (6 bases). The CDR3 totals 20 residues. Germline assignment: CDR1 GTSNPN and CDR2 SVGIG (reference sequence). Trimming removed 5 bases from V and 2 bases from J, with 34 bases in between.

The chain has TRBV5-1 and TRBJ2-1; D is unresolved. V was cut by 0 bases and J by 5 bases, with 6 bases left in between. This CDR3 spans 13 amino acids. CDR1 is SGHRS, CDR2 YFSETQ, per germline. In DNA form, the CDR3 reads TGCGCCAGCAGCTTGGTTACAAACAATGAGCAGTTCTTC. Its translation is CASSLVTNNEQFF.

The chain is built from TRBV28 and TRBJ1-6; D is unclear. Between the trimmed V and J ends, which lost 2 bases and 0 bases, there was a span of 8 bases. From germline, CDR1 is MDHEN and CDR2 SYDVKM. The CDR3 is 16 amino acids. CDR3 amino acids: CASSLEVPSYNSPLHF. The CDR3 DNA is TGTGCCAGCAGTTTAGAGGTACCCTCCTATAATTCACCCCTCCACTTT. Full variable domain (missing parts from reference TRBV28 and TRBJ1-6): DVKVTQSSRYLVKRTGEKVFLECVQDMDHENMFWYRQDPGLGLRLIYFSYDVKMKEKGDIPEGYSVSREKKERFSLILESASTNQTSMYLCASSLEVPSYNSPLHFGNGTRLTVT.

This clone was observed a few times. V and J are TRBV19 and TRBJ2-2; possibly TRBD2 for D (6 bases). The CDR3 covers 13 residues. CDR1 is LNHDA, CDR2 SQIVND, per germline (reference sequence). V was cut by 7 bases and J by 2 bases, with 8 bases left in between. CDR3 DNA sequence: TGTGCCAGTAAGGAGGGTAACACCGGGGAGCTGTTTTTT. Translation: CASKEGNTGELFF.

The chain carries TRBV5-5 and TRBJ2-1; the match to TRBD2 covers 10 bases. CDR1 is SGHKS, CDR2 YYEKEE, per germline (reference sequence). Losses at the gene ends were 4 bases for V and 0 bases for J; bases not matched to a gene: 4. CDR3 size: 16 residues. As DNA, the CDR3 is TGTGCCAGCAGCCCCGGACTAGCGGTCTCCTACAATGAGCAGTTCTTC. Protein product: CASSPGLAVSYNEQFF.

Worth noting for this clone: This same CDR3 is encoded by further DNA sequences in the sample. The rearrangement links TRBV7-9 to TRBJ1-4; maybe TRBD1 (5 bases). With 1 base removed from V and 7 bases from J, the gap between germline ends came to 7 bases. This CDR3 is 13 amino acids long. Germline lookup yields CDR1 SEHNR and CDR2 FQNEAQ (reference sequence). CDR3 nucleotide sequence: TGTGCCAGCAGCTTAGGGGGGGGTGAAAAACTGTTTTTT. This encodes CASSLGGGEKLFF. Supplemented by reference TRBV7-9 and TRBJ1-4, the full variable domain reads DTGVSQNPRHKITKRGQNVTFRCDPISEHNRLYWYRQTLGQGPEFLTYFQNEAQLEKSRLLSDRFSAERPKGSFSTLEIQRTEQGDSAMYLCASSLGGGEKLFFGSGTQLSVL.

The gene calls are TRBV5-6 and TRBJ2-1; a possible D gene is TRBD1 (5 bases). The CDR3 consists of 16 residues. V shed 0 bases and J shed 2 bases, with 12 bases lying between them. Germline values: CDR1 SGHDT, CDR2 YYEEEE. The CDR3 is CASSLGARVPYNEQFF. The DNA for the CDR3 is TGTGCCAGCAGCTTGGGTGCCAGGGTACCCTACAATGAGCAGTTCTTC.

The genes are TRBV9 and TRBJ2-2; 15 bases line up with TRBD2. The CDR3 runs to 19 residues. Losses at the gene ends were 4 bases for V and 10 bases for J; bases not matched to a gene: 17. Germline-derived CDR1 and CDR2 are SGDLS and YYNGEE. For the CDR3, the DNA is TGTGCCAGCAGCTCACTCCTTGCAGTCGGGACTAGCGGGAGGACGGAGCTGTTTTTT. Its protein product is CASSSLLAVGTSGRTELFF.